The source of this T cell receptor beta chain is a study of blood T cell repertoires in COVID-19. Study in general: The United States, Italy and Spain provided the acute and convalescent COVID-19 samples.

How the authors handled the data: Amplification of reference gene primers provided the estimated nucleated cell counts. Data came from immunoSEQ multiplex PCR; TCRdb stores just in-frame clones and leaves some out. V and J calls and clone size are given by that table; D and trimming were obtained from the DNA. This table has more than 300,000 clones, more than 75% appearing once. Recruited during active infection, patients (from Seattle) were subsequently followed longitudinally. V was clipped by 2 bases and J by 1 base, with 11 bases between them. Germline CDR1 and CDR2: KGHSH and LQKENI. CDR3 length equals 15 residues.

This receptor was identified in a woman in her twenties or thirties with COVID-19, enrolled during active disease. The source material was peripheral blood. The chain joins TRBV18 to TRBJ1-1; D may be TRBD1 (5 bases). Here the CDR3 DNA reads TGTGCCAGCTCACCAGGAGGGACGGGGAACACTGAAGCTTTCTTT. This sequence encodes CASSPGGTGNTEAFF.